The 31 T cell receptor beta chains reported below all come from one sample, sequenced in a study of shared clonotypes between healthy human individuals. Method: immunoSEQ multiplex PCR; TCRdb's copy keeps in-frame clones and lacks some. Of more than 2,000,000 clones listed, more than 80% are singletons. The material sequenced was naive CD4+ T cells sorted from blood. Subset meaning: CD45RA+ positively selected. Receptors originate from a man younger than 35 in good health.

The V and J genes are TRBV19 and TRBJ2-3; 7 bases agree with TRBD1. Germline CDR1 and CDR2: LNHDA and SQIVND (reference sequence). The length of the CDR3 is 15 residues. V trimming: 5 bases; J trimming: 3 bases; junction bases outside the gene matches: 8. CDR3 amino acids: CASSFLGQQTDTQYF. For the CDR3, the DNA is TGTGCCAGTAGTTTCCTGGGACAGCAAACAGATACGCAGTATTTT. Supplemented by reference TRBV19 and TRBJ2-3, the full variable domain reads DGGITQSPKYLFRKEGQNVTLSCEQNLNHDAMYWYRQDPGQGLRLIYYSQIVNDFQKGDIAEGYSVSREKKESFPLTVTSAQKNPTAFYLCASSFLGQQTDTQYFGPGTRLTVL.

To note about this clone: Other DNA sequences from this sample encode an identical CDR3 as well. This chain links TRBV6-5 with TRBJ2-7; 11 bases align to TRBD2. CDR1 and CDR2 from the germline V gene are MNHEY and SVGAGI. The CDR3 is made up of 13 amino acids. V lost 6 bases to trimming and J lost 2 bases; unmatched junction nucleotides: 0. In nucleotides, the CDR3 is TGTGCCAGCAGGACTAGCGGGACCTACGAGCAGTACTTC. It yields the protein CASRTSGTYEQYF.

The V gene is TRBV11-3, the J gene TRBJ1-1, with 8 bases matching TRBD1. V lost 4 bases, J lost 1 base, and 2 bases stayed unmatched. CDR1 is SGHNT and CDR2 is YENEEA in the germline V gene. This CDR3 has 14 residues. The CDR3 loop is CASSSGGKNTEAFF. For the CDR3, the DNA is TGTGCCAGCAGCTCAGGGGGCAAGAACACTGAAGCTTTCTTT.

This clone was found a few times. Additional DNA sequences in this sample encode the identical CDR3. The chain recombines TRBV6-1 with TRBJ1-1; D perhaps matches TRBD1 (5 bases). CDR1 is MNHNS, CDR2 SASEGT, per germline. This CDR3 is built from 12 residues. With 6 bases removed from V and 1 base from J, the gap between germline ends came to 6 bases. The CDR3 is CASRQGNTEAFF. CDR3 nucleotide sequence: TGTGCCAGCAGGCAGGGGAACACTGAAGCTTTCTTT.

The J gene is TRBJ1-1, the V gene TRBV5-1; D remains unclear. This CDR3 is built from 13 residues. V lost 2 bases, J lost 7 bases, and 12 bases lay in between. Germline loops: CDR1 SGHRS, CDR2 YFSETQ. The CDR3 DNA follows: TGCGCCAGCAGCTTATCACCCGACGGTGAAGCTTTCTTT. Amino acid sequence: CASSLSPDGEAFF.

The chain links TRBV5-1 to TRBJ2-1, with a possible D match to TRBD1 (6 bases). CDR3 length: 15 amino acids. CDR1 SGHRS and CDR2 YFSETQ come from the germline V gene. Trimming removed 3 bases from V and 0 bases from J, with 10 bases in between. Here the CDR3 DNA reads TGCGCCAGCAGCTCGGACAGCCCCTCCTACAATGAGCAGTTCTTC. Translated, it gives CASSSDSPSYNEQFF.

The chain has TRBV4-1 and TRBJ2-1; D ambiguous. The CDR3 is 15 amino acids. The germline V gene has CDR1 MGHRA and CDR2 YSYEKL. The ends were cut back, 0 bases at V and 6 bases at J, with 12 bases in the middle. This CDR3 is CASSQDIGTFNEQFF. The CDR3 DNA follows: TGCGCCAGCAGCCAAGATATAGGTACTTTCAATGAGCAGTTCTTC.

V gene TRBV2 combines with J gene TRBJ1-1; maybe TRBD1 (6 bases). Deletions cut 11 bases from V and 1 base from J, with 11 bases between. From germline, CDR1 is SNHLY and CDR2 FYNNEI. The CDR3 has 12 amino acids. For the CDR3, the DNA is TGTGCCGGTGGCAGGGGGAACACTGAAGCTTTCTTT. Translation gives CAGGRGNTEAFF. Filled out from reference TRBV2 and TRBJ1-1, the complete variable domain reads EPEVTQTPSHQVTQMGQEVILRCVPISNHLYFYWYRQILGQKVEFLVSFYNNEISEKSEIFDDQFSVERPDGSNFTLKIRSTKLEDSAMYFCAGGRGNTEAFFGQGTRLTVV.

The CDR3 here is CAREKRGAGQGYYEQYF. The CDR3 coding sequence is TGTGCCAGGGAGAAGCGGGGGGCCGGACAGGGCTATTACGAGCAGTACTTC. This chain uses TRBV19 with TRBJ2-7, with a possible D match to TRBD2 (9 bases). With 9 bases removed from V and 4 bases from J, the gap between germline ends came to 28 bases. The length of the CDR3 is 17 residues. Germline CDR1 LNHDA, CDR2 SQIVND (reference sequence). The entire variable domain, with the rest obtained from reference TRBV19 and TRBJ2-7, is as follows: DGGITQSPKYLFRKEGQNVTLSCEQNLNHDAMYWYRQDPGQGLRLIYYSQIVNDFQKGDIAEGYSVSREKKESFPLTVTSAQKNPTAFYLCAREKRGAGQGYYEQYFGPGTRLTVT.

The chain uses TRBV5-1 and TRBJ2-3; TRBD2 matches 10 bases. The V gene end was trimmed by 4 bases and the J gene end by 3 bases; junction bases not matched to a gene: 11. This CDR3 is 17 amino acids long. Germline CDR1 reads SGHRS; CDR2 reads YFSETQ. CDR3 bases: TGCGCCAGCAGCCTTATAAAACTTAGCGGGAGGACAGATACGCAGTATTTT. It yields the protein CASSLIKLSGRTDTQYF.

CDR3 in DNA: TGTGCCAGCGCGACCGCAGGGCCGCTCTCCTACGAGCAGTACTTC. Encoded protein: CASATAGPLSYEQYF. The chain uses TRBV5-6 and TRBJ2-7; D might be TRBD1 (5 bases). Trimming pared 7 bases from V and 0 bases from J, leaving 17 bases between. The CDR3 sequence is 15 residues long. The germline CDR1 and CDR2 sequences are SGHDT and YYEEEE.

V gene TRBV19 combines with J gene TRBJ1-4; the match to TRBD1 covers 12 bases. After removal of 6 bases from V and 8 bases from J, the junction contained 7 bases not matched to a gene. Germline loops: CDR1 LNHDA, CDR2 SQIVND (reference sequence). This CDR3 region has 15 residues. The CDR3 DNA is TGTGCCAGTAGGAGGGACAGGGGGCCAAAAGAAAAACTGTTTTTT. As protein: CASRRDRGPKEKLFF.

To note about this clone: This same CDR3 is encoded by further DNA sequences in the sample. This chain uses TRBV18 with TRBJ2-7, with D tentatively TRBD1 or TRBD2 (5 bases each). The CDR3 is 14 residues long. V lost 3 bases, J lost 3 bases, and 12 bases lay in between. CDR1 and CDR2 (germline): KGHSH, LQKENI. In DNA, the CDR3 is TGTGCCAGCTCACCGGGACGGCCATTCTACGAGCAGTACTTC. Translating it yields CASSPGRPFYEQYF.

As to this clone: Other nucleotide sequences from this sample produce the same CDR3. CDR3 nucleotides: TGTGCCAGCAGCTTAGGTCCCAATCAGCCCCAGCATTTT. Translating it yields CASSLGPNQPQHF. V is TRBV11-2 and J is TRBJ1-5; D is undetermined. Germline CDR1 SGHAT, CDR2 FQNNGV. The CDR3 runs to 13 residues. V dropped 1 base and J dropped 3 bases, with 4 bases sitting between them.

The genes are TRBV28 and TRBJ1-1; D is possibly TRBD1 (5 bases). With 10 bases removed from V and 0 bases from J, the gap between germline ends came to 15 bases. Germline CDR1 is MDHEN and CDR2 is SYDVKM. CDR3 length: 14 residues. CDR3 in DNA: TGTGCCACCCGACCCCAGGGCATGAACACTGAAGCTTTCTTT. This sequence encodes CATRPQGMNTEAFF.

CDR3 DNA sequence: TGTGCCAGCAGCGGGACAGCGATACAAGAGACCCAGTACTTC. Its protein product is CASSGTAIQETQYF. The chain recombines TRBV27 with TRBJ2-5, with 7 bases fitting TRBD1. Germline V gene sequence: CDR1 MNHEY, CDR2 SMNVEV (reference sequence). The CDR3 is 14 residues long. V was pared by 6 bases and J by 2 bases, with 6 bases of the junction left unmatched.

This rearrangement joins TRBV7-8 to TRBJ2-5; TRBD1 agrees at 7 bases. The tail of the sequence fits TRBJ2-7 better, so the J call may be wrong. CDR1 and CDR2 (germline): SGHVS, FQNEAQ. This CDR3 is built from 14 residues. CDR3: CASSSGQNYYEQYF. The CDR3 DNA is TGTGCCAGCAGCTCGGGACAGAATTACTACGAGCAGTACTTC.

This clone occurred once. The V gene is TRBV28, the J gene TRBJ1-5; D ambiguous. In germline, CDR1 is MDHEN, CDR2 SYDVKM. The CDR3 has 12 residues. V was pared by 6 bases and J by 3 bases, with 6 bases between. The CDR3 is CASSNPNQPQHF. CDR3 sequence (DNA): TGTGCCAGCAGCAACCCCAATCAGCCCCAGCATTTT.

This clone was found once. This chain joins TRBV7-6 and TRBJ1-2, with D perhaps TRBD1 (6 bases). Germline assignment: CDR1 SGHVS and CDR2 FNYEAQ. Deletions cut 5 bases from V and 7 bases from J, with 32 bases between. The CDR3 consists of 19 residues. The CDR3 sequence is CASSPLPDPRTGTGPGYTF. The CDR3 DNA reads as TGTGCCAGCAGCCCATTGCCCGACCCGAGAACAGGGACTGGGCCTGGCTACACCTTC.

The chain uses TRBV7-2 and TRBJ2-7; D gene unclear. V lost 2 bases, J lost 2 bases, and 10 bases lay in between. The CDR3 has 14 amino acids. Germline V gene data show CDR1 as SGHTA and CDR2 as FQGNSA. Here the CDR3 DNA reads TGTGCCAGCAGCTTATATTCTGGAGCCTACGAGCAGTACTTC. Translating it yields CASSLYSGAYEQYF.

With respect to this clone: Other DNA sequences in the same sample also yield this CDR3. CDR3 coding DNA: TGCAGTGCTAGCAGGGGAACTGAAGCTTTCTTT. Translated, it gives CSASRGTEAFF. This chain connects TRBV20-1 to TRBJ1-1; perhaps TRBD1 as D (6 bases). The CDR3 sequence is 11 residues long. V lost 3 bases, J lost 5 bases, and 7 bases lay in between. CDR1 and CDR2 from the germline V gene are DFQATT and SNEGSKA (reference sequence).

The rearrangement joins TRBV29-1 to TRBJ2-7, with D tentatively TRBD2 (6 bases). Germline-derived CDR1 and CDR2 are SQVTM and ANQGSEA. V gave up 3 bases and J gave up 2 bases, with 14 bases separating them. This CDR3 spans 14 amino acids. The CDR3 nucleotides read TGCAGCGTTGAGCCCGGTAGCGGACCCTACGAGCAGTACTTC. Its protein product is CSVEPGSGPYEQYF.

The chain recombines TRBV7-9 with TRBJ1-6; 10 positions agree with TRBD1. This CDR3 has 14 residues. The V gene's germline CDR1 is SEHNR and CDR2 FQNEAQ (reference sequence). The J segment lost 9 bases and the V segment lost 7 bases, leaving 6 bases of the junction unmatched. CDR3 sequence (DNA): TGTGCCAGCATACGGACAGGGGGTCTTTCACCCCTCCACTTT. It encodes CASIRTGGLSPLHF.

This CDR3 is CASSYDGQVGYGYTF. In DNA, the CDR3 is TGTGCCAGCAGTTACGACGGTCAAGTGGGCTATGGCTACACCTTC. The chain is built from TRBV6-5 and TRBJ1-2; no clear D gene. This CDR3 spans 15 amino acids. Germline V gene data show CDR1 as MNHEY and CDR2 as SVGAGI. V gave up 2 bases and J gave up 4 bases, with 14 bases separating them.

The rearrangement uses TRBV11-2 and TRBJ2-1, with TRBD2 identical over 8 bases. Germline assignment: CDR1 SGHAT and CDR2 FQNNGV. The CDR3 contains 15 residues. Losses at the gene ends were 1 base for V and 7 bases for J; bases not matched to a gene: 6. CDR3 sequence: CASSLAGGKRNEQFF. The CDR3 DNA sequence: TGTGCCAGCAGCTTAGCGGGAGGGAAACGGAATGAGCAGTTCTTC.

This chain joins TRBV6-4 and TRBJ2-4, with D unresolved. CDR3 length: 15 residues. V was clipped by 10 bases and J by 6 bases, with 22 bases between them. Germline CDR1 is MRHNA and CDR2 is SNTAGT. CDR3: CANLLIGRYINIQYF. CDR3 coding DNA: TGTGCCAACCTGCTAATAGGACGATATATAAACATTCAGTACTTC.

This clone has only a few counts. The rearrangement links TRBV30 to TRBJ1-6, with TRBD1 matching over 7 bases. Unmatched junction bases numbered 5, after V lost 6 bases and J lost 6 bases. CDR3 length equals 13 residues. Germline CDR1 and CDR2: GTSNPN and SVGIG (reference sequence). CDR3 nucleotides: TGTGCCTGCCGGACAGGCGGTAATTCACCCCTCCACTTT. It yields the protein CACRTGGNSPLHF.

The chain uses TRBV28 and TRBJ1-6; D gene ambiguous. Germline values: CDR1 MDHEN, CDR2 SYDVKM. The CDR3 is 15 amino acids. The V gene lost 2 bases and the J gene lost 9 bases, with 14 bases spanning the gap. DNA for the CDR3: TGTGCCAGCAGTTTACCCCGGGGAGAGGGTTCACCCCTCCACTTT. Its translation is CASSLPRGEGSPLHF.

This clone was picked up a small number of times. The same CDR3 is also encoded by other DNA sequences in this sample. The chain carries TRBV6-5 and TRBJ2-3; 10 bases line up with TRBD2. The CDR3 is 14 residues long. V was pared by 6 bases and J by 1 base, with 1 base of the junction left unmatched. Germline CDR1 MNHEY, CDR2 SVGAGI. The CDR3: CASRLAGGTDTQYF. As DNA, the CDR3 is TGTGCCAGCAGGCTAGCGGGAGGCACAGATACGCAGTATTTT.

The chain uses TRBV4-1 and TRBJ2-5; the match to TRBD2 covers 7 bases. CDR1 and CDR2 from the germline V gene are MGHRA and YSYEKL. There are 16 residues in the CDR3. V lost 4 bases, J lost 0 bases, and 8 bases stayed unmatched. DNA of the CDR3: TGCGCCAGCAGCCGGATGGGGGAGGGCCACCAAGAGACCCAGTACTTC. Translation gives CASSRMGEGHQETQYF.

This clone is a singleton in its sample. The chain joins TRBV10-2 to TRBJ2-3, with D perhaps matching TRBD1 (6 bases). Per the germline V gene, CDR1 is WSHSY and CDR2 is SAAADI. The CDR3 totals 16 residues. V was clipped by 3 bases and J by 6 bases, with 19 bases between them. CDR3 in DNA: TGCGCCAGCAGTGAACGGCGACAGGAGGCAGCGGATACGCAGTATTTT. This codes for CASSERRQEAADTQYF.